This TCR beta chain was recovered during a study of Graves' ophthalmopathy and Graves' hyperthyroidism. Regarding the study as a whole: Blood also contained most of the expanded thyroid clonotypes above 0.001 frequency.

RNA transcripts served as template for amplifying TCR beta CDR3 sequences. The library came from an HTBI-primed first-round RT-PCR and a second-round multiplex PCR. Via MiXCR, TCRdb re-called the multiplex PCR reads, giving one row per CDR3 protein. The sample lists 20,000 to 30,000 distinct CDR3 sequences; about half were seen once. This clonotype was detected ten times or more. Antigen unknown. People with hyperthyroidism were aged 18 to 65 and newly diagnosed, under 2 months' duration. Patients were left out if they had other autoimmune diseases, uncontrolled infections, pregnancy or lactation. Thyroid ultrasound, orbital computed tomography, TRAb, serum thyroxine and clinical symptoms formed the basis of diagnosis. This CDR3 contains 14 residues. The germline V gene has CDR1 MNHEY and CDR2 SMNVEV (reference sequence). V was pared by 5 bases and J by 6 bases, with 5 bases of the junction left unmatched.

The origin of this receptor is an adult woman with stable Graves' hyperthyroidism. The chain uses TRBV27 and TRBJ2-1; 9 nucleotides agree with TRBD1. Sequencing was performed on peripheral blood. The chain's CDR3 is CASSHRGRGNEQFF. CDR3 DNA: TGTGCCAGCAGTCACAGGGGGCGCGGCAATGAGCAGTTCTTC.